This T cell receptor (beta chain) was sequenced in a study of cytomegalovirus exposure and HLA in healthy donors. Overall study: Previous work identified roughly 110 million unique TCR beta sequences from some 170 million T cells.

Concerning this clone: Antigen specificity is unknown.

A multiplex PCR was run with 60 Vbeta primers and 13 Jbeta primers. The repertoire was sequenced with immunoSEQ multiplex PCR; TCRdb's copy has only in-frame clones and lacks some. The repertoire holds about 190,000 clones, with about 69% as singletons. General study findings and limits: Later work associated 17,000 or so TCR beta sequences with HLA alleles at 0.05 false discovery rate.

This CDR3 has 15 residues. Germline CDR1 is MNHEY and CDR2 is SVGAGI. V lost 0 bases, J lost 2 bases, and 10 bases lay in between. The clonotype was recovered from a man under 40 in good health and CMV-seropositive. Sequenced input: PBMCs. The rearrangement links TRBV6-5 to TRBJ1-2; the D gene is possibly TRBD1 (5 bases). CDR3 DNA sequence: TGTGCCAGCAGTTACTCGGCAGGGTCGAACTATGGCTACACCTTC. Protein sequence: CASSYSAGSNYGYTF.